This T cell receptor beta chain is drawn from a study of blood T cell repertoires in COVID-19. Whole-study context: T cells, B-cell-depleted T cells, or PBMCs supplied cDNA or gDNA.

Across 20 to 25 US areas, participants ranged in age from about 18 to 89 years. Participants were placed into cohorts based on the clinical history they reported. Recovered status in Cohort 3 required two negative PCRs, clearance, or symptom resolution. Sequencing used immunoSEQ multiplex PCR; TCRdb keeps in-frame clones, though not all of them. The table includes 150,000 to 200,000 clones, roughly 85% detected once. The CDR3 runs 16 residues. Trimming took off 6 bases at V and 0 bases at J, with 15 bases between the two ends. Per germline, CDR1 SEHNR and CDR2 FQNEAQ (reference sequence). The sequence was collected from a woman aged 18-29 years who had recovered from COVID-19. The specimen was PBMCs or T cells enriched from blood (not recorded which). The gene calls are TRBV7-9 and TRBJ1-5; tentative D call: TRBD1 (5 bases). CDR3 in amino acids: CASSFGQGNSNQPQHF. CDR3 sequence (DNA): TGTGCCAGCAGTTTTGGCCAGGGCAATAGCAATCAGCCCCAGCATTTT.